The rows below give T cell receptor beta chains drawn from one sample of a study of blood T cell repertoires in COVID-19. Produced via immunoSEQ multiplex PCR; TCRdb's table is partial and in-frame only. The data hold 150,000 to 200,000 clones, with 88% observed a single time. The sequencing input was PBMCs or T cells enriched from blood (not recorded which). These receptors all come from a woman aged 18 to 35 who had recovered from COVID-19. CDR3s include the opening cysteine and the closing phenylalanine or tryptophan.

TRBJ2-1 TRBV5-4 CASRPGQGIEQFF
TRBJ1-5 TRBV6-2/TRBV6-3 CASSYYGRDQPQHF
TRBJ1-2 TRBV12-3/TRBV12-4 CASSHQGNGYTF
TRBJ2-1 TRBV20-1 CSASSRGERNEQFF
TRBJ2-7 TRBV7-2 CASSLDDRGGWDWAYEQYF
TRBJ2-7 TRBV29-1 CSASSGSSYEQYF
TRBJ2-4 TRBV6-5 CASSYSLLGKNIQYF
TRBJ2-2 TRBV27 CASSLVGGNTGELFF
TRBJ1-4 TRBV11-2 CASSLGGTGNEKLFF
TRBJ1-6 TRBV19 CASKRENSPLHF
TRBJ1-2 TRBV4-3 CASSQGTGTGVYGYTF
TRBJ1-2 TRBV27 CASRGQGYGYTF
TRBJ2-1 TRBV5-1 CASSLTSGGYYNEQFF
TRBJ1-6 TRBV7-9 CASSHTDTNPLHF
TRBJ2-7 TRBV5-8 CASRPGTGGLSYEQYF
TRBJ1-4 TRBV5-1 CASSLNRGRATNEKLFF
TRBJ2-4 TRBV3-1/TRBV3-2 CASSQDLAKNIQYF
TRBJ2-3 TRBV30 CAWTSGQGATDTQYF
TRBJ1-6 TRBV3-1/TRBV3-2 CASSQVNRDNSPLHF
TRBJ1-5 TRBV19 CASGSGTGGFSNQPQHF
TRBJ2-1 TRBV25-1 CASSGYNEQFF
TRBJ2-7 TRBV28 CASSFNGYEQYF
TRBJ2-3 TRBV6-5 CASSWTGGTDTQYF
TRBJ2-5 TRBV29-1 CSVTPTDTGGVTQYF
TRBJ2-7 TRBV27 CASSLAPGTEQYF
TRBJ2-1 TRBV14 CASSQDRGSGRYNEQFF
TRBJ1-4 TRBV11-2 CASSLDPGIGPELFF
TRBJ2-3 TRBV15 CATSSPLGVGGTSGSTDTQYF
TRBJ1-5 TRBV10-2 CASSVNRASSNQPQHF
TRBJ2-1 TRBV3-1/TRBV3-2 CASSPPSGGAVRSEQFF
TRBJ1-1 TRBV29-1 CSAGQPNTEAFF
TRBJ2-1 TRBV4-2 CASSTRTGMDEQFF
TRBJ1-1 TRBV6-6 CASSWDIGVNTEAFF
TRBJ2-4 TRBV6-5 CASTPEGGNIQYF
TRBJ1-4 TRBV6-5 CASKDRGQANEKLFF
TRBJ2-7 TRBV2 CASSENSLAGVGYEQYF
TRBJ1-4 TRBV5-1 CASSPLGQGLGEKLFF
TRBJ1-1 TRBV25-1 CASSSSSTGLDTEAFF
TRBJ1-1 TRBV18 CASQTGGTEAFF
TRBJ2-7 TRBV6-4 CASSENRFSYEQYF
TRBJ1-6 TRBV19 CASSEGLSNSPLHF
TRBJ2-1 TRBV6-5 CASRASGIYNEQFF
TRBJ2-2 TRBV13 CASSFSANTGELFF
TRBJ2-3 TRBV29-1 CSVEGGVGDTQYF
TRBJ2-7 TRBV27 CASSLSGQGGYEQYF